This section outlines one T cell receptor beta chain sequence together with its context. The authors' processing: Reference gene primer amplification yielded estimated nucleated cell counts. Sequencing used immunoSEQ multiplex PCR; TCRdb keeps in-frame clones, though not all of them. D and trimming come from the DNA, and the V and J calls and clone size come from that table. The sample includes over 100,000 clones, over 60% of them seen just once. These data come from a study of blood T cell repertoires in COVID-19. The overall study: COVID-19 samples from acute and convalescent phases originated in the United States, Italy and Spain. Sources were T cells, B-cell-depleted T cells, or PBMCs; the material itself was cDNA or gDNA.

Germline CDR1 reads SGHRS; CDR2 reads YFSETQ. Germline trimming cut 4 bases from V and 0 bases from J; bases unmatched to any gene: 2. The CDR3 runs 15 residues. The rearrangement links TRBV5-1 to TRBJ1-5, with TRBD1 matching over 9 bases. Sequences were obtained from peripheral blood. The TCR was taken from a woman in her seventies with acute or convalescent COVID-19. This CDR3 is CASSRTGDSNQPQHF. The DNA for the CDR3 is TGCGCCAGCAGCCGGACAGGGGATAGCAATCAGCCCCAGCATTTT.